The 20 T cell receptor beta chains reported below all come from one sample, sequenced in a study of T cell responses to AZD1222 COVID-19 vaccine. The assay was immunoSEQ multiplex PCR, and TCRdb's table has in-frame clones only and misses some. In the table there are more than 110,000 clones, 92% of which are singletons. This sample comprised peripheral blood, obtained 28 days after the second AZD1222 dose. These receptors were obtained from an adult who received the AZD1222 COVID-19 vaccine.

The chain employs TRBV10-3 and TRBJ1-2, with 10 positions matching TRBD1. The V segment lost 4 bases and the J segment 6 bases; nucleotides outside the gene matches: 11. The germline CDR1 and CDR2 sequences are ENHRY and SYGVKD. The CDR3 spans 16 residues. The CDR3 DNA is TGTGCCATCAGTGGAAGACAGGGGGCAGGTGAGGATGGCTACACCTTC. Protein sequence: CAISGRQGAGEDGYTF.

V usage is TRBV2 and J usage is TRBJ2-5, with TRBD2 matching 7 bases. The trim removed 4 bases at V and 1 base at J, leaving 3 bases unmatched. Germline CDR1 is SNHLY and CDR2 is FYNNEI. The CDR3 covers 14 residues. The CDR3 coding sequence is TGTGCCAGCAGTGGCAGCGGGGTCCAAGAGACCCAGTACTTC. This codes for CASSGSGVQETQYF.

The chain couples TRBV27 to TRBJ1-2; the D gene is possibly TRBD1 (6 bases). This CDR3 contains 16 residues. Germline V gene sequence: CDR1 MNHEY, CDR2 SMNVEV (reference sequence). V was shortened by 5 bases and J by 3 bases, with 19 bases between the two germline ends. The CDR3 loop is CASSGSQGNLHYGYTF. CDR3 coding DNA: TGTGCCAGCAGTGGGTCTCAGGGGAATCTCCACTATGGCTACACCTTC.

DNA of the CDR3: TGTGCCAGCTCACCACCGACTAGCGGCAATGAGCAGTTCTTC. Its translation: CASSPPTSGNEQFF. The J gene is TRBJ2-1, the V gene TRBV18; 9 bases fit TRBD2. Germline lookup yields CDR1 KGHSH and CDR2 LQKENI. This CDR3 has 14 amino acids. The ends lost 0 bases at V and 6 bases at J; junction bases unmatched: 0.

V and J are TRBV6-2 or TRBV6-3 and TRBJ1-2; the D is unclear. V was cut by 5 bases and J by 8 bases, with 12 bases left in between. CDR3 length equals 12 residues. Germline V gives CDR1 MNHEY, CDR2 SVGEGT. CDR3 in amino acids: CASSTPPGGYTF. The CDR3 nucleotides are TGTGCCAGCAGTACCCCCCCGGGGGGCTACACCTTC.

This clone was observed a single time. The genes are TRBV5-4 and TRBJ1-6; TRBD1 agrees at 7 bases. The CDR3 is made up of 12 amino acids. Losses at the gene ends were 4 bases for V and 17 bases for J; bases not matched to a gene: 9. The germline gives CDR1 SGHNT, CDR2 YYREEE (reference sequence). The DNA of the CDR3 is TGTGCCAGCAGCCAGGACAGGCTGACTTTCCACTTT. Amino acids: CASSQDRLTFHF.

The table lists this clone with a count of one. The chain uses TRBV4-3 and TRBJ2-6, with a weak D call TRBD1 (6 bases). Germline V gene sequence: CDR1 LGHNA, CDR2 YSLEER. Between the trimmed V and J ends, which lost 1 base and 4 bases, there was a span of 11 bases. The CDR3 has 16 amino acids. CDR3 protein: CASSQATGTGANVLTF. The CDR3 nucleotides read TGCGCCAGCAGCCAAGCTACAGGGACAGGGGCCAACGTCCTGACTTTC.

The V gene is TRBV6-1, the J gene TRBJ1-6; a weak D match, TRBD1 (5 bases). CDR3 length equals 15 residues. The germline V gene encodes CDR1 MNHNS and CDR2 SASEGT. Trimming removed 3 bases at V and 0 bases at J, with 6 bases between. The CDR3 DNA reads as TGTGCCAGCAGTGACGGGGGCTCCTATAATTCACCCCTCCACTTT. This encodes CASSDGGSYNSPLHF.

The V gene is TRBV2, the J gene TRBJ2-4; D not resolved. Germline CDR1 and CDR2: SNHLY and FYNNEI. V was trimmed by 3 bases and J by 0 bases, leaving 6 bases between them. This CDR3 is 14 amino acids long. The CDR3 protein is CASSDFLAKNIQYF. As DNA, the CDR3 is TGTGCCAGCAGTGACTTCCTAGCCAAAAACATTCAGTACTTC.

This clone was recorded once. The chain recombines TRBV9 with TRBJ1-2; 9 nucleotides match TRBD1. Germline lookup yields CDR1 SGDLS and CDR2 YYNGEE. The CDR3 runs to 14 residues. J was trimmed by 5 bases and V by 2 bases; bases with no gene match: 4. The CDR3 DNA reads TGTGCCAGCAGCGTGGGACAGGGTGAATATGGCTACACCTTC. It yields the protein CASSVGQGEYGYTF.

This chain links TRBV7-2 with TRBJ2-5, with D maybe TRBD1 (5 bases). The CDR3 spans 12 residues. V was clipped by 3 bases and J by 7 bases, with 9 bases between them. CDR1 is SGHTA and CDR2 is FQGNSA in the germline V gene. This chain's CDR3 is CASSLDTGTQYF. The CDR3 DNA is TGTGCCAGCAGCTTGGACACAGGGACCCAGTACTTC.

The chain joins TRBV18 to TRBJ1-1; D gene unclear. Deletions cut 3 bases from V and 1 base from J, with 12 bases between. The CDR3 spans 15 residues. Germline values: CDR1 KGHSH, CDR2 LQKENI. CDR3 coding DNA: TGTGCCAGCTCACCCTTCGGAGGCAAGAACACTGAAGCTTTCTTT. This sequence encodes CASSPFGGKNTEAFF. Looking up the rest from reference TRBV18 and TRBJ1-1 gives the full variable domain: NAGVMQNPRHLVRRRGQEARLRCSPMKGHSHVYWYRQLPEEGLKFMVYLQKENIIDESGMPKERFSAEFPKEGPSILRIQQVVRGDSAAYFCASSPFGGKNTEAFFGQGTRLTVV.

In DNA form, the CDR3 reads TGTGCCAGTAGTGCGTCAGGGGGTCAGCCCCAGCATTTT. Translated: CASSASGGQPQHF. This chain joins TRBV19 and TRBJ1-5; 7 bases are shared with TRBD1. V lost 5 bases, J lost 6 bases, and 4 bases stayed unmatched. Looked up from germline, CDR1 is LNHDA and CDR2 is SQIVND (reference sequence). The CDR3 has 13 amino acids.

The chain combines TRBV5-1 with TRBJ2-7; D might be TRBD1 (6 bases). CDR3 length: 14 amino acids. V dropped 1 base and J dropped 7 bases, with 15 bases sitting between them. Germline V gene lookup returns CDR1 SGHRS and CDR2 YFSETQ. CDR3 sequence reads: CASSLSRGEEEQYF. The DNA for the CDR3 is TGCGCCAGCAGCTTGTCCAGGGGAGAGGAAGAGCAGTACTTC. The variable domain in full, completed from reference TRBV5-1 and TRBJ2-7, reads KAGVTQTPRYLIKTRGQQVTLSCSPISGHRSVSWYQQTPGQGLQFLFEYFSETQRNKGNFPGRFSGRQFSNSRSEMNVSTLELGDSALYLCASSLSRGEEEQYFGPGTRLTVT.

The V and J genes are TRBV30 and TRBJ2-7; no reliable D call. This CDR3 is 13 amino acids long. Looked up from germline, CDR1 is GTSNPN and CDR2 is SVGIG (reference sequence). V lost 3 bases and J 1 base, leaving 10 bases between the germline ends. CDR3 sequence (DNA): TGTGCCTGGAGAGGTATGGGGTCCTACGAGCAGTACTTC. Its protein product is CAWRGMGSYEQYF. Together with reference TRBV30 and TRBJ2-7, the CDR3 gives the full variable domain: SQTIHQWPATLVQPVGSPLSLECTVEGTSNPNLYWYRQAAGRGLQLLFYSVGIGQISSEVPQNLSASRPQDRQFILSSKKLLLSDSGFYLCAWRGMGSYEQYFGPGTRLTVT.

The chain couples TRBV30 to TRBJ2-4, with 10 bases fitting TRBD1. Per the germline V gene, CDR1 is GTSNPN and CDR2 is SVGIG (reference sequence). V shed 7 bases and J 0 bases; nucleotides not matched to a gene: 6. CDR3 length: 15 amino acids. The CDR3 nucleotides read TGTGCCTTTTTGGGACAGGGGCTAGCCAAAAACATTCAGTACTTC. Amino acid sequence: CAFLGQGLAKNIQYF.

The J gene is TRBJ1-2, the V gene TRBV5-4, with 7 bases aligning to TRBD1. This CDR3 has 16 amino acids. Germline CDR1 is SGHNT and CDR2 is YYREEE (reference sequence). Losses at the gene ends were 0 bases for V and 4 bases for J; bases not matched to a gene: 9. CDR3 bases: TGTGCCAGCAGCTTGGGGGTTGGGGACAGCGTCTATGGCTACACCTTC. Its translation is CASSLGVGDSVYGYTF. Together with reference TRBV5-4 and TRBJ1-2, the CDR3 gives the full variable domain: ETGVTQSPTHLIKTRGQQVTLRCSSQSGHNTVSWYQQALGQGPQFIFQYYREEENGRGNFPPRFSGLQFPNYSSELNVNALELDDSALYLCASSLGVGDSVYGYTFGSGTRLTVV.

J is TRBJ2-1 and V is TRBV9; 12 bases align to TRBD2. The ends lost 4 bases at V and 7 bases at J; junction bases unmatched: 9. From germline, CDR1 is SGDLS and CDR2 YYNGEE. The CDR3 loop spans 16 amino acids. The chain's CDR3 is CASSLRLAGERNEQFF. Written as DNA, the CDR3 is TGTGCCAGCAGCCTGCGACTAGCGGGAGAAAGGAATGAGCAGTTCTTC. The variable domain in full, completed from reference TRBV9 and TRBJ2-1, reads DSGVTQTPKHLITATGQRVTLRCSPRSGDLSVYWYQQSLDQGLQFLIQYYNGEERAKGNILERFSAQQFPDLHSELNLSSLELGDSALYFCASSLRLAGERNEQFFGPGTRLTVL.

The gene calls are TRBV19 and TRBJ2-1, with 9 positions matching TRBD1. Germline V CDR1 and CDR2: LNHDA, SQIVND (reference sequence). The J segment lost 3 bases and the V segment lost 3 bases, leaving 3 bases of the junction unmatched. This CDR3 is 15 amino acids long. CDR3 loop: CASSMGQGVYNEQFF. In DNA form, the CDR3 reads TGTGCCAGTAGTATGGGACAGGGAGTCTACAATGAGCAGTTCTTC.

This chain connects TRBV6-2 or TRBV6-3 to TRBJ1-5; maybe TRBD1 (6 bases). The CDR3 is 14 residues long. Germline V gene lookup returns CDR1 MNHEY and CDR2 SVGEGT. The V gene lost 5 bases and the J gene lost 2 bases, with 10 bases spanning the gap. The CDR3 DNA sequence: TGTGCCAGCAGTGGACAGACGGGCAATCAGCCCCAGCATTTT. Translation: CASSGQTGNQPQHF.